This T cell receptor (beta chain) appears in the sequencing data of a study of PD-L1 blockade in urothelial cancer. In the study overall: Reported median T cell count for blood samples was about 150,000. Study-level points and caveats: Blood clones associated with the tumor expanded more at 3 weeks in durable-benefit patients.

The V and J ends lost 4 bases and 4 bases, in that order; junction bases with no gene match: 13. Germline assignment: CDR1 SGHRS and CDR2 YFSETQ. The CDR3 is made up of 16 amino acids. The data were produced by immunoSEQ multiplex PCR, yet TCRdb's version contains in-frame clones alone and is incomplete. This sample has about 100,000 clones, with roughly nine tenths found just once. With respect to this clone: Its antigen is as yet unknown.

The V and J genes are TRBV5-1 and TRBJ2-5; 7 nucleotides align to TRBD2. The specimen comprised PBMCs, sampled around atezolizumab (anti-PD-L1) treatment. The sequence came from an elderly woman with urothelial cancer. CDR3 nucleotides: TGCGCCAGCAGCCTAGCTAGCGGCCTCGGAGCAGAGACCCAGTACTTC. Translated: CASSLASGLGAETQYF.